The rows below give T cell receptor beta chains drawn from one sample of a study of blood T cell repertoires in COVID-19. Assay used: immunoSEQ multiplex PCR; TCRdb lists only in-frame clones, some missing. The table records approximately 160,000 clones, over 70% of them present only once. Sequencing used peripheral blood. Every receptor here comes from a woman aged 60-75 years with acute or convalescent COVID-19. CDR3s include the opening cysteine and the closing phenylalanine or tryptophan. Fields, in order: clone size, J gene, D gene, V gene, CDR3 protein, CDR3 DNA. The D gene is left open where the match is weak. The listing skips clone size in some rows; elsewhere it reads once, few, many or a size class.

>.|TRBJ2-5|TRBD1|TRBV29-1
CSVERATGGAGGTQYF
TGCAGCGTTGAACGGGCCACAGGGGGCGCGGGTGGGACCCAGTACTTC
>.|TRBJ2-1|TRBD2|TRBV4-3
CASSQALGLAGGPYNEQFF
TGCGCCAGCAGCCAAGCCCTGGGACTAGCGGGGGGGCCCTACAATGAGCAGTTCTTC
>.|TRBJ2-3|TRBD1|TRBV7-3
CASSITGGTDTQYF
TGTGCCAGCAGCATTACAGGGGGCACAGATACGCAGTATTTT
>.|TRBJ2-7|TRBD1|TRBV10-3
CAISESTGALGVYEQYF
TGTGCCATCAGTGAGTCAACAGGGGCCCTAGGGGTCTACGAGCAGTACTTC
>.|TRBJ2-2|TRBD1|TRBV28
CASSSSVTIRTGDTGELFF
TGTGCCAGCAGTTCAAGTGTAACTATTCGGACAGGGGACACCGGGGAGCTGTTTTTT
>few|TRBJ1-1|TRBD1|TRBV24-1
CATSDSGTGISEAFF
TGTGCCACCAGTGACTCCGGGACAGGGATATCTGAAGCTTTCTTT
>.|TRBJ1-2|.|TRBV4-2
CASSQVDQYGYTF
TGTGCCAGCAGCCAAGTAGATCAATATGGCTACACCTTC
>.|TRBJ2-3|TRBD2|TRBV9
CASSVASGGATDTQYF
TGTGCCAGCAGCGTAGCCAGCGGGGGGGCCACAGATACGCAGTATTTT
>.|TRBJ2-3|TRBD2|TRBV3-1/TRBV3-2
CASSSGVMAGGLNTQYF
TGTGCCAGCAGCTCTGGGGTTATGGCGGGGGGGCTTAATACGCAGTATTTT
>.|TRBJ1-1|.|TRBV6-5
CASSYGDRLNTEAFF
TGTGCCAGCAGTTACGGCGACAGACTGAACACTGAAGCTTTCTTT
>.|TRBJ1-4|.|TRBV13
CASSLDQRNEKLFF
TGTGCCAGCAGCTTAGACCAGAGGAATGAAAAACTGTTTTTT
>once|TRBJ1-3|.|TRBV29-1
CSVSGSGNTIYF
TGCAGCGTCTCAGGGTCTGGAAACACCATATATTTT
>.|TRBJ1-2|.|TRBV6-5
CASSYGGDYGYTF
TGTGCCAGCAGTTACGGGGGGGACTATGGCTACACCTTC
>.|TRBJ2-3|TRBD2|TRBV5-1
CASSLGAAGLDTQYF
TGCGCCAGCAGCTTGGGGGCAGCGGGGTTAGATACGCAGTATTTT
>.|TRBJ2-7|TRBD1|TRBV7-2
CASSFRDRGSEQYF
TGTGCCAGCAGCTTCCGGGACAGGGGTTCCGAGCAGTACTTC
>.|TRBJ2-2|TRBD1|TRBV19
CASSPTQFPRGTGAGELFF
TGTGCCAGTAGTCCAACGCAATTTCCCCGGGGGACAGGGGCCGGGGAGCTGTTTTTT
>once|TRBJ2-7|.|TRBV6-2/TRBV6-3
CASSYSSGPSYEQYF
TGTGCCAGCAGTTATTCGTCAGGTCCCTCCTACGAGCAGTACTTC
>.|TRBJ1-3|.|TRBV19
CASSDRLPGNTIYF
TGTGCCAGTTCCGACAGACTCCCTGGAAACACCATATATTTT
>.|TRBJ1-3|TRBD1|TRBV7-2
CASRMDRSSGNTIYF
TGTGCCAGCAGGATGGACAGGAGCTCTGGAAACACCATATATTTT
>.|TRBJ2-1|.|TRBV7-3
CASSRDPGDEQFF
TGTGCCAGCAGCCGGGATCCCGGGGATGAGCAGTTCTTC
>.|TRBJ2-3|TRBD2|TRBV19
CASSWAGGTQYF
TGTGCCAGTAGCTGGGCGGGGGGCACGCAGTATTTT
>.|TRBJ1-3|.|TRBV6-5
CASSLREAPGNTIYF
TGTGCCAGCAGTCTCAGGGAGGCCCCTGGAAACACCATATATTTT
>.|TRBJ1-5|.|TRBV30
CAWSVGQGPPFSNQPQHF
TGTGCCTGGAGTGTAGGGCAGGGGCCTCCCTTTAGCAATCAGCCCCAGCATTTT
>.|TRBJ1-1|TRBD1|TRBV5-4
CASSLDQGARNTEAFF
TGTGCCAGCAGCTTGGATCAGGGGGCGAGGAACACTGAAGCTTTCTTT
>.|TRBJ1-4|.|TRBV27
CASRRTTGDAATNEKLFF
TGTGCCAGCAGGAGAACGACGGGGGACGCAGCAACTAATGAAAAACTGTTTTTT
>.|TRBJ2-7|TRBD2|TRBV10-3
CAISAGGAGYEQYF
TGTGCCATCAGTGCGGGGGGGGCAGGGTACGAGCAGTACTTC
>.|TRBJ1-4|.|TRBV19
CATARGGASGEKLFF
TGTGCCACCGCCAGAGGAGGGGCCTCGGGGGAAAAACTGTTTTTT
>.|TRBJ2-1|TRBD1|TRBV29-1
CSVVGSGGNEQFF
TGCAGCGTTGTAGGCTCAGGGGGCAATGAGCAGTTCTTC
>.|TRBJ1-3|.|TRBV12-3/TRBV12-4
CASSRTVGNTIYF
TGTGCCAGCAGTAGGACAGTTGGAAACACCATATATTTT
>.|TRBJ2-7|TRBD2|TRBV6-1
CASSGSLAGGTYEQYF
TGTGCCAGCAGTGGCTCACTAGCGGGGGGGACCTACGAGCAGTACTTC
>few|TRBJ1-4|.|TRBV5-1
CASSSQGTNEKLFF
TGCGCCAGCAGCTCGCAGGGCACTAATGAAAAACTGTTTTTT
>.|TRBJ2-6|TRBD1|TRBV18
CASSPETGGSGANVLTF
TGTGCCAGCTCACCTGAGACAGGGGGGTCTGGGGCCAACGTCCTGACTTTC
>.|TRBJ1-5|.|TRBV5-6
CASSLGGAGASQPQHF
TGTGCCAGCAGCTTAGGGGGGGCAGGGGCCAGTCAGCCCCAGCATTTT
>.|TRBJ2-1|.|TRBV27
CASSPTGPEYNEQFF
TGTGCCAGCAGCCCTACAGGGCCTGAATACAATGAGCAGTTCTTC
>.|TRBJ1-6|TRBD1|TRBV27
CASSVTGWDSPLHF
TGTGCCAGCAGTGTGACAGGGTGGGATTCACCCCTCCACTTT
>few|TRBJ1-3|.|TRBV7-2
CASSSGEKNTIYF
TGTGCCAGCAGCTCGGGGGAGAAAAACACCATATATTTT
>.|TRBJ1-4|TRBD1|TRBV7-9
CASSSWTGGYEKLFF
TGTGCCAGCAGCTCGTGGACAGGGGGTTATGAAAAACTGTTTTTT
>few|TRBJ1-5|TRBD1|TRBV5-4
CASSLGGTGPAVDQPQHF
TGTGCCAGCAGCTTGGGAGGGACAGGACCGGCCGTTGATCAGCCCCAGCATTTT
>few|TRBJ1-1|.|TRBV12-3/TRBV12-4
CASRIGENTEAFF
TGTGCCAGCAGAATAGGGGAGAACACTGAAGCTTTCTTT
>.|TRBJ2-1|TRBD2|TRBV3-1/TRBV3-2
CASSQTRGGRSEQFF
TGTGCCAGCAGCCAGACGCGGGGGGGCCGTAGTGAGCAGTTCTTC
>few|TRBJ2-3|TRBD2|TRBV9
CASSRGGGPDTQYF
TGTGCCAGCAGCCGCGGGGGGGGTCCAGATACGCAGTATTTT
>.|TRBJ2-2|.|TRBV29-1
CSGRVTGELFF
TGCAGCGGCAGGGTCACCGGGGAGCTGTTTTTT
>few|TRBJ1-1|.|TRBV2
CASNGPQANTEAFF
TGTGCCAGCAACGGCCCACAGGCCAACACTGAAGCTTTCTTT
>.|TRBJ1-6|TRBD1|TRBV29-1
CSDPDRVDPLHF
TGCAGCGACCCGGACAGGGTCGACCCCCTCCACTTT
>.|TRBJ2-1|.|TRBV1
CTSSHGQGGPNEQFF
TGCACCAGCAGCCACGGACAGGGAGGACCCAATGAGCAGTTCTTC
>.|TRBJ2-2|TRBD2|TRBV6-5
CASTSGGNTGELFF
TGTGCCAGCACTAGCGGGGGAAACACCGGGGAGCTGTTTTTT
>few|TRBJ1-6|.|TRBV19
CASPKVEGTGGSPLHF
TGTGCCAGTCCAAAGGTGGAGGGAACAGGTGGATCACCCCTCCACTTT
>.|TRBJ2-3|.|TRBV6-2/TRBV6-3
CASSYSRTKLISTDTQYF
TGTGCCAGCAGTTACTCGAGGACTAAACTAATTTCCACAGATACGCAGTATTTT
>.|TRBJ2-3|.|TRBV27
CASSLWTGSTDTQYF
TGTGCCAGCAGTTTATGGACTGGAAGCACAGATACGCAGTATTTT
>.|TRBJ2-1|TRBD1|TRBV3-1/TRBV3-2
CASSLGTVNNEQFF
TGTGCCAGCAGCCTCGGGACAGTGAACAATGAGCAGTTCTTC
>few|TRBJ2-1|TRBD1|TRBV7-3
CASSTRQGAVRYNEQFF
TGTGCCAGCAGTACACGACAGGGGGCAGTTCGATACAATGAGCAGTTCTTC
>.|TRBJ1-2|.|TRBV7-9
CASSPRTRGGYTF
TGTGCCAGCAGCCCTCGGACCCGGGGTGGCTACACCTTC
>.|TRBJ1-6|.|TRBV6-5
CASSSDRFTNSPLHF
TGTGCCAGCAGTTCCGACAGGTTTACTAATTCACCCCTCCACTTT
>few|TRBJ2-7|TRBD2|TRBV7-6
CASSLGGGTTYEQYF
TGTGCCAGCAGCTTAGGGGGGGGGACCACCTACGAGCAGTACTTC
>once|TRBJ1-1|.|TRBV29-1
CSALGRAHAFF
TGCAGCGCCCTCGGGAGGGCACACGCTTTCTTT
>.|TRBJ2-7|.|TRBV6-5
CASSPTAVYEQYF
TGTGCCAGCAGTCCCACAGCGGTCTACGAGCAGTACTTC
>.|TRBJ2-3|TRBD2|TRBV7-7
CASSLRLAGDNGTQYF
TGTGCTAGCAGCCTCAGACTAGCGGGGGACAACGGTACGCAGTATTTT
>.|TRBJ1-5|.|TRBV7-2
CASSDPSGQGNQPQHF
TGTGCCAGCAGCGATCCCTCAGGGCAAGGGAATCAGCCCCAGCATTTT